This T cell receptor (beta chain) was profiled in a study of early T cells in non-severe SARS-CoV-2 infection. About the study: Chains were unpaired, as sequencing was done on bulk RNA from unsorted whole blood. Study outcomes and limitations: VDJdb-based matching was biased toward anti-spike CD8 responses and missed private and CD4 specificities.

This clonotype showed up just a few times. What it recognizes is unknown. The CDR3 covers 13 residues. V was cut by 6 bases and J by 12 bases, with 15 bases left in between. Unique molecular identifiers tagged individual cDNA molecules. TCRdb reprocessed the 5' RACE reads with MiXCR, giving one entry per CDR3 protein. The sample yields 60,000 to 75,000 distinct CDR3 sequences, roughly 10% seen once. The receptor's source is an adult who was a healthcare worker with PCR-confirmed SARS-CoV-2 infection or an uninfected control (not recorded which). Sequencing used whole blood, obtained at baseline. The gene calls are TRBV12-3 or TRBV12-4 and TRBJ1-6, with D perhaps matching TRBD1 (5 bases). CDR3 sequence reads: CASRMEGYGPLHF. CDR3 DNA sequence: TGTGCCAGCAGGATGGAGGGGTATGGACCCCTCCACTTT.